These 20 T cell receptor beta chains came from one sample sequenced in a study of T cell responses to AZD1222 COVID-19 vaccine. Here immunoSEQ multiplex PCR was the method, and the copy in TCRdb shows in-frame clones only, minus some. The table records 120,000 to 150,000 clones, about 91% of them present only once. Material: peripheral blood, obtained on day 0 of MenACWY control vaccination. Source of these receptors: an adult in good health.

The V call is TRBV18, the J call TRBJ1-4; unclear D gene. This CDR3 is 15 amino acids long. Germline CDR1 and CDR2: KGHSH and LQKENI. The V gene lost 5 bases and the J gene lost 1 base, with 11 bases spanning the gap. The CDR3 sequence is CASSSSGRTNEKLFF. CDR3 DNA sequence: TGTGCCAGCTCATCCAGTGGTAGAACTAATGAAAAACTGTTTTTT.

The chain uses TRBV28 and TRBJ1-2, with 9 nucleotides matching TRBD1. In germline, CDR1 is MDHEN, CDR2 SYDVKM. This CDR3 is 12 amino acids long. Trimming took 6 bases from V and 8 from J; bases not matched to a gene: 4. CDR3 DNA sequence: TGTGCCAGCAGAGGGGACAGGGACGGCTACACCTTC. Amino acids: CASRGDRDGYTF.

This chain joins TRBV5-6 and TRBJ1-5; possibly TRBD1 for D (5 bases). The V gene's germline CDR1 is SGHDT and CDR2 YYEEEE. With 4 bases removed from V and 3 bases from J, the gap between germline ends came to 8 bases. CDR3 length: 13 residues. The CDR3 is CASSAGDNQPQHF. CDR3 coding DNA: TGTGCCAGCAGCGCGGGGGACAATCAGCCCCAGCATTTT.

CDR3 coding DNA: TGTGCCAGCTCACCCTGGGCAGAGTCTGTTGGGGATACGCAGTATTTT. It yields the protein CASSPWAESVGDTQYF. The chain has TRBV18 and TRBJ2-3; D ambiguous. Trimming stripped 3 bases from V and 6 bases from J, with 19 bases between. The CDR3 runs 16 residues. Germline lookup yields CDR1 KGHSH and CDR2 LQKENI.

In the case of this clone: Other DNA sequences in this sample translate to the same CDR3. V usage is TRBV3-1 (or the pseudogene TRBV3-2) and J usage is TRBJ2-2; perhaps TRBD1 as D (5 bases). CDR1 and CDR2 from the germline V gene are LGHDT and YNNKEL (reference sequence). Trimming took 3 bases from V and 7 from J, leaving 6 bases between them. The CDR3 extends over 12 amino acids. The CDR3 loop reads CASSQGHGELFF. CDR3 nucleotide sequence: TGTGCCAGCAGCCAGGGGCACGGGGAGCTGTTTTTT.

This chain uses TRBV5-5 with TRBJ2-1; D remains unclear. The V end was cut by 4 bases, the J end by 0 bases, with 17 bases between. This CDR3 spans 17 amino acids. Germline CDR1 reads SGHKS; CDR2 reads YYEKEE (reference sequence). The CDR3 DNA reads TGTGCCAGCAGCCCCCGCGGCCGGACGAGCTCCTACAATGAGCAGTTCTTC. Encoded protein: CASSPRGRTSSYNEQFF.

V and J are TRBV6-1 and TRBJ2-1; 9 positions agree with TRBD2. This CDR3 is built from 17 residues. The V and J ends lost 3 bases and 6 bases, in that order; junction bases with no gene match: 12. From germline, CDR1 is MNHNS and CDR2 SASEGT. DNA for the CDR3: TGTGCCAGCAGTGAGCGGATTGGGCGGGAGGGCCTCAATGAGCAGTTCTTC. Its protein is CASSERIGREGLNEQFF.

This clone has just one count. V gene TRBV5-1 combines with J gene TRBJ1-2; 7 nucleotides agree with TRBD1. Germline lookup yields CDR1 SGHRS and CDR2 YFSETQ. This CDR3 has 14 amino acids. J lost 6 bases, V lost 2 bases, and 7 bases had no gene match. Here the CDR3 DNA reads TGCGCCAGCAGCTTATACAGGGGAGGGGATGGCTACACCTTC. This sequence encodes CASSLYRGGDGYTF.

The chain combines TRBV19 with TRBJ1-2; the match to TRBD1 covers 7 bases. Trimming took 5 bases from V and 5 from J; bases not matched to a gene: 14. CDR1 and CDR2 (germline): LNHDA, SQIVND (reference sequence). The CDR3 covers 16 residues. The CDR3: CASSVPGTASFYGYTF. The CDR3 DNA follows: TGTGCCAGTAGTGTGCCCGGGACAGCGTCCTTTTATGGCTACACCTTC.

The CDR3 DNA reads as TGTGCCACCAGCTTCGCAGAGAACACTGAAGCTTTCTTT. Protein sequence: CATSFAENTEAFF. The rearrangement uses TRBV15 and TRBJ1-1; no clear D gene. Germline CDR1 is LNHNV and CDR2 is YYDKDF (reference sequence). This CDR3 has 13 amino acids. The ends were cut back, 5 bases at V and 1 base at J, with 8 bases in the middle.

V is TRBV30 and J is TRBJ1-1; TRBD1 matches at 7 bases. Trimming at V came to 4 bases and at J to 5 bases, leaving 7 bases not matched to a gene. The CDR3 runs 13 residues. The germline gives CDR1 GTSNPN, CDR2 SVGIG (reference sequence). CDR3 in amino acids: CAWNLYRGTEAFF. CDR3 bases: TGTGCCTGGAATCTCTACAGGGGAACTGAAGCTTTCTTT.

This clone was detected only a few times. This chain links TRBV28 with TRBJ1-4, with TRBD1 as a possible D gene (5 bases). The V gene's germline CDR1 is MDHEN and CDR2 SYDVKM. The CDR3 length is 15 residues. Trimming took 1 base from V and 0 from J, leaving 6 bases between them. Written as DNA, the CDR3 is TGTGCCAGCAGTTTATCGGGGGCAACTAATGAAAAACTGTTTTTT. Translated, it gives CASSLSGATNEKLFF.

The chain links TRBV28 to TRBJ2-1, with 10 bases fitting TRBD1. Germline CDR1 is MDHEN and CDR2 is SYDVKM. The CDR3 has 16 residues. With V trimmed by 10 bases and J by 8 bases, 17 bases remained unmatched. Here the CDR3 reads CATETGTGEKIDEQFF. CDR3 DNA: TGTGCCACCGAAACCGGGACAGGGGAAAAAATCGATGAGCAGTTCTTC.

The CDR3, as DNA: TGTGCCAGCAGTTACCCGGGACATTCCACTGAAGCTTTCTTT. Translated: CASSYPGHSTEAFF. This chain uses TRBV25-1 with TRBJ1-1, with D possibly TRBD1 on 6 matching bases. In germline, CDR1 is MGHDK, CDR2 SYGVNS. Trimming shortened V by 5 bases and J by 4 bases, and 14 bases separated the two germline ends. The CDR3 is 14 residues long.

The chain joins TRBV24-1 to TRBJ2-7; either TRBD1 or TRBD2 may supply D (5 bases each). Germline lookup yields CDR1 KGHDR and CDR2 SFDVKD. CDR3 length equals 15 residues. V dropped 3 bases and J dropped 4 bases, with 15 bases sitting between them. CDR3 in amino acids: CATSDGTSGRYEQYF. The CDR3 bases are TGTGCCACCAGTGATGGGACCTCAGGACGTTACGAGCAGTACTTC.

The genes are TRBV13 and TRBJ1-6; D gene unclear. V was cut by 0 bases and J by 9 bases, with 9 bases left in between. The germline gives CDR1 PRHDT, CDR2 FYEKMQ (reference sequence). This CDR3 has 14 amino acids. The CDR3 reads CASSLGGFSSPLHF. The CDR3 DNA is TGTGCCAGCAGCTTAGGTGGTTTCAGTTCACCCCTCCACTTT.

This chain joins TRBV5-1 and TRBJ2-7; a weak D match, TRBD2 (5 bases). The germline V gene encodes CDR1 SGHRS and CDR2 YFSETQ. The CDR3 totals 13 residues. Trimming removed 4 bases from V and 2 bases from J, with 10 bases in between. DNA for the CDR3: TGCGCCAGCAGCCCCGAGGGAACCTACGAGCAGTACTTC. Translation gives CASSPEGTYEQYF.

J is TRBJ2-7 and V is TRBV21-1; TRBD1 is the table's D call and was not checked against the DNA. TRBV21-1 is marked as a pseudogene. CDR3 length: 12 residues. CDR3 region: CASSASGYEQYF. The CDR3 coding sequence is TGTGCCAGCAGCGCCTCAGGATACGAGCAGTACTTC.

J is TRBJ1-6 and V is TRBV30; maybe TRBD1 (6 bases). Trimming stripped 2 bases from V and 5 bases from J, with 16 bases between. Germline V gene data show CDR1 as GTSNPN and CDR2 as SVGIG (reference sequence). The CDR3 is made up of 16 amino acids. The CDR3 protein is CAWSHFGTRNNSPLHF. The CDR3 coding sequence is TGTGCCTGGAGTCACTTCGGGACACGGAATAATTCACCCCTCCACTTT.

This clone came up once. The CDR3 nucleotides are TGTGCCAGCAGCTTACAGGGAATGGGGAGCACTGAAGCTTTCTTT. Protein product: CASSLQGMGSTEAFF. The rearrangement uses TRBV7-2 and TRBJ1-1; D perhaps matches TRBD1 (5 bases). Germline-derived CDR1 and CDR2 are SGHTA and FQGNSA. This CDR3 is 15 amino acids long. Trimming took off 2 bases at V and 4 bases at J, with 14 bases between the two ends.